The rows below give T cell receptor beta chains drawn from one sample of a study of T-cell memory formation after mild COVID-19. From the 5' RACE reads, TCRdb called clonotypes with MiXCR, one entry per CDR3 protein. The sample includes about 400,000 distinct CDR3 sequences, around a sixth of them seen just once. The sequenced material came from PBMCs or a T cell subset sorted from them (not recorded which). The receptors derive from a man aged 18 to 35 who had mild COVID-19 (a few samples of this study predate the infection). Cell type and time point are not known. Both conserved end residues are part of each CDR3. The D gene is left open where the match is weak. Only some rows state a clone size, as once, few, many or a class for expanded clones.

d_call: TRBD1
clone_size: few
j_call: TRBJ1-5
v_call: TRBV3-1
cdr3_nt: TGTGCCAGCAGCCAAGCAGGACAGGGGGCAGGTCGTCAGCCCCAGCATTTT
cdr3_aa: CASSQAGQGAGRQPQHF

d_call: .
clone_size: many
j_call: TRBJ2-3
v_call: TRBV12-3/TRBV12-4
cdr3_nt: TGTGCCAGCAGTTTGAGGCCTGTCGGCACAGATACGCAGTATTTT
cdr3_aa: CASSLRPVGTDTQYF

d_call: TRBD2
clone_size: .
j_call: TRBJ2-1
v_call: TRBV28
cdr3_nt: TGTGCCACCGGGGGGAAACCTGCGGATGAGCAGTTCTTC
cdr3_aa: CATGGKPADEQFF

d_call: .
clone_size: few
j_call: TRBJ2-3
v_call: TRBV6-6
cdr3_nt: TGTGCCAGCAGTTCGCTAACCCCCCTTTTTAGCACAGATACGCAGTATTTT
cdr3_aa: CASSSLTPLFSTDTQYF

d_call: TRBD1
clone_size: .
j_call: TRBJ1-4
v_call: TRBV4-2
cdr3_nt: TGTGCCAGCAGCCAATGGACAGGGTTTAGGGAAAAACTGTTTTTT
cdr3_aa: CASSQWTGFREKLFF

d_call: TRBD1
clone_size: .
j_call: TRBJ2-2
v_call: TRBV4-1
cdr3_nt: TGCGCCAGCAGCCTGTTTGGAACAGGGGGCGTGTACGGGGAGCTGTTTTTT
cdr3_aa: CASSLFGTGGVYGELFF

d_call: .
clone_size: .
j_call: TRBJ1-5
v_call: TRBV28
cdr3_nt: TGTGCCAGCAGTTTACTAAGGCAGTATAGCAATCAGCCCCAGCATTTT
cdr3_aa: CASSLLRQYSNQPQHF

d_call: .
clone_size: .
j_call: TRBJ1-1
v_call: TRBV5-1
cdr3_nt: TGCGCCAGCAGCGGGACGTTAGGGACTGAAGCTTTCTTT
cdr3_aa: CASSGTLGTEAFF

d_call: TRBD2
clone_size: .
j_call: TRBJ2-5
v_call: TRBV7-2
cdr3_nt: TGTGCCAGCAGCTTAGTAGCGGGGACCCAAGAGACCCAGTACTTC
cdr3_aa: CASSLVAGTQETQYF

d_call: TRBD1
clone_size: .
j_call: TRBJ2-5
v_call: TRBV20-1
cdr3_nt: TGCAGTGCTATAGGGACAGGGAAAGAGACCCAGTACTTC
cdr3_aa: CSAIGTGKETQYF

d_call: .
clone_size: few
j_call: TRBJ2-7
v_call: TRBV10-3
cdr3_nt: TGTGCCATCAGTGAAGGGTCAGGGGACGAGCAGTACTTC
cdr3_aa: CAISEGSGDEQYF

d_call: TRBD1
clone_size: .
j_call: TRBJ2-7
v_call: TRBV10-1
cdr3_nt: TGCGCCAGCAGTGAGGGGACAGGGGCAACCTACGAGCAGTACTTC
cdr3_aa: CASSEGTGATYEQYF

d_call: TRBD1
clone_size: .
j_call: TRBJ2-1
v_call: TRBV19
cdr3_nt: TGTGCCAGCAACCCGACAGGGGGGGATGAGCAGTTCTTC
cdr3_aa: CASNPTGGDEQFF

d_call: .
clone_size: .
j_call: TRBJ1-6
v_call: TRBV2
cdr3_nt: TGTGCCAGCGTTGACAACTATAATTCACCCCTCCACTTT
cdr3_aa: CASVDNYNSPLHF

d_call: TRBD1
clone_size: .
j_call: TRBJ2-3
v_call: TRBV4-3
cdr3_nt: TGCGCCAGCAGCCAAAGAGGGACAGGGACAGATACGCAGTATTTT
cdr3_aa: CASSQRGTGTDTQYF

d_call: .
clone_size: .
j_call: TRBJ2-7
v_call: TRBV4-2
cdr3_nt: TGTGCCAGCAGCCAGGCAATGACAGGCGACAGCTCCTACGAGCAGTACTTC
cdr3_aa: CASSQAMTGDSSYEQYF

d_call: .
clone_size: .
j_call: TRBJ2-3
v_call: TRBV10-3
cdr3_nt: TGTGCCATCAGTGAGAGGGTCGGGGTTTATACGCAGTATTTT
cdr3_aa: CAISERVGVYTQYF

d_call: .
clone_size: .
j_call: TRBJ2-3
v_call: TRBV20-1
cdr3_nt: TGCAGTGCTACAGGGACAGATACGCAGTATTTT
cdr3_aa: CSATGTDTQYF

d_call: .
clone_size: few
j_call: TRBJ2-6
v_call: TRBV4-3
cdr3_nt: TGCGCCAGCAGCCAAGGGACCTCTGGGGCCAACGTCCTGACTTTC
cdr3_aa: CASSQGTSGANVLTF

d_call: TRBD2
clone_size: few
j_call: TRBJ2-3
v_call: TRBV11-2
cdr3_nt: TGTGCCAGCAGCTTATCCAGCGGGGTAACAGATACGCAGTATTTT
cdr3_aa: CASSLSSGVTDTQYF

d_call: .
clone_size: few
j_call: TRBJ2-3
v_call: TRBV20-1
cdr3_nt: TGCAGTGCTAGAGATGTTTACGGAAGCACAGATACGCAGTATTTT
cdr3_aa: CSARDVYGSTDTQYF

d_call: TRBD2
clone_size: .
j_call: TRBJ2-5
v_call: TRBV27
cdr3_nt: TGTGCCAGCAGCCGAGGCCTCCTAGCGGGGGAAGAGACCCAGTACTTC
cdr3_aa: CASSRGLLAGEETQYF

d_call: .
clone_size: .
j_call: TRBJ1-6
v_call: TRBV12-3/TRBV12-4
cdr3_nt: TGTGCCAGCAGTTTAGGGAACGGTTCACCCCTCCACTTT
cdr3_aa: CASSLGNGSPLHF

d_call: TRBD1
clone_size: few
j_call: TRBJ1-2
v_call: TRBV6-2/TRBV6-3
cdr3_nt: TGTGCCAGCAGATCGAGTACAGGGGCAATTGGTGGCTACACCTTC
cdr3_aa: CASRSSTGAIGGYTF

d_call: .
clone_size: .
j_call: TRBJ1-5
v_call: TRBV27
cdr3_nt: TGTGCCAGCAGTTTAGCCGGACAGAATAGCAATCAGCCCCAGCATTTT
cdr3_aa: CASSLAGQNSNQPQHF

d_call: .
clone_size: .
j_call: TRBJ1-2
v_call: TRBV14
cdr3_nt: TGTGCCAGCAGCCCCGACCAATATGGCTACACCTTC
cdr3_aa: CASSPDQYGYTF

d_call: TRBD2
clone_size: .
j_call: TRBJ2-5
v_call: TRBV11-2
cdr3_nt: TGTGCCAGCAGCTTAGGAGGACTAGCGGAAAAAGAGACCCAGTACTTC
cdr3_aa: CASSLGGLAEKETQYF

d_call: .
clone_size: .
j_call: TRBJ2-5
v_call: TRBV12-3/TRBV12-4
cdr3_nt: TGTGCCAGCACCGTACTAGCTGGAGAGACCCAGTACTTC
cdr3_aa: CASTVLAGETQYF

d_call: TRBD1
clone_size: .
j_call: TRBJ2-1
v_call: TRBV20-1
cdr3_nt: TGCAGTGCTAGGCCGTCGGGACAGGACAATGAGCAGTTCTTC
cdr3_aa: CSARPSGQDNEQFF

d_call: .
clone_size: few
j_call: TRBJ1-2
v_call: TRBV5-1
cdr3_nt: TGCGCCAGCAGCTTGGAGGCCGAACCTAGCTATGGCTACACCTTC
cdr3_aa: CASSLEAEPSYGYTF

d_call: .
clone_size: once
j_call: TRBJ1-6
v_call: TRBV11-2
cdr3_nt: TGTGCCAGCAGCGACTCCGGGACAAATAATTCACCCCTCCACTTT
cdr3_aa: CASSDSGTNNSPLHF

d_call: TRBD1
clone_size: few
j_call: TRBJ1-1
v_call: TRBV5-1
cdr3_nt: TGCGCCAGCAGCGGGACAGACGAAGCTTTCTTT
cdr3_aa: CASSGTDEAFF